Each of the 25 T cell receptor beta chains below was sequenced from the same sample in a study of T cells after yellow fever vaccination. TCRdb passed the 5' RACE reads through MiXCR, listing each CDR3 protein once. The sample carries roughly 260,000 distinct CDR3 sequences, roughly 13% recorded once. The sample consisted of CD4+ T cells sorted from PBMCs, taken 45 days after the yellow fever booster vaccination. Receptors were obtained from a man aged 25 to 45 who received the YFV17D yellow fever vaccine.

This clonotype was seen ten or more times. The chain combines TRBV7-2 with TRBJ2-7; D not resolved. CDR3 length: 13 residues. V was trimmed by 3 bases and J by 7 bases, leaving 13 bases between them. Germline assignment: CDR1 SGHTA and CDR2 FQGNSA. The CDR3 spells CASSFYSDGEQYF. DNA for the CDR3: TGTGCCAGCAGCTTTTACTCGGACGGGGAGCAGTACTTC.

This clonotype was counted only a few times. The chain carries TRBV12-3 or TRBV12-4 and TRBJ2-7; perhaps TRBD1 as D (5 bases). V lost 6 bases, J lost 0 bases, and 15 bases lay in between. This CDR3 is 15 amino acids long. The CDR3 region has the DNA TGTGCCAGCAGCGACAGCGACACCTACTCCTACGAGCAGTACTTC. This gives the protein CASSDSDTYSYEQYF.

This clonotype is judged medium-sized. The chain is built from TRBV29-1 and TRBJ2-5; D is unclear. The germline V gene has CDR1 SQVTM and CDR2 ANQGSEA. This CDR3 spans 11 amino acids. Trimming took 7 bases from V and 0 from J, leaving 6 bases between them. The CDR3 DNA is TGCAGCGGGGCGTACCAAGAGACCCAGTACTTC. It codes for CSGAYQETQYF.

The chain links TRBV19 to TRBJ2-1; 10 positions match TRBD2. The CDR3 covers 14 residues. Germline V gives CDR1 LNHDA, CDR2 SQIVND (reference sequence). The junction had 8 bases not matched to a gene; V was cut back by 3 bases and J by 12 bases. CDR3 sequence reads: CASSILAGEIWQFF. As DNA, the CDR3 is TGTGCCAGTAGTATTCTAGCGGGAGAAATTTGGCAGTTCTTC.

The rearrangement links TRBV10-1 to TRBJ2-5; 7 nucleotides align to TRBD1. The CDR3 contains 14 residues. The germline gives CDR1 WNHNN, CDR2 SYGVQD (reference sequence). V was clipped by 6 bases and J by 1 base; unmatched bases: 5. In nucleotides, the CDR3 is TGCGCCAGCAGGCCGACAGGGACCCAAGAGACCCAGTACTTC. Translation gives CASRPTGTQETQYF.

This CDR3 reads CASSQGHIYEQYF. In nucleotides, the CDR3 is TGTGCCAGCAGCCAAGGACACATCTACGAGCAGTACTTC. V and J are TRBV14 and TRBJ2-7; D is uncertain. The CDR3 loop spans 13 amino acids. Trimming stripped 1 base from V and 3 bases from J, with 7 bases between. Germline V gene data show CDR1 as SGHDN and CDR2 as FVKESK.

This clonotype was recorded a few times. The rearrangement links TRBV12-3 or TRBV12-4 to TRBJ2-7; TRBD1 is a possible D gene (6 bases). V gave up 6 bases and J gave up 0 bases, with 9 bases separating them. The CDR3 is 13 residues long. CDR3 nucleotide sequence: TGTGCCAGCAGCTGGGACATCTCCTACGAGCAGTACTTC. Its protein product is CASSWDISYEQYF.

This clonotype was found a few times. The chain combines TRBV7-2 with TRBJ2-7, with D possibly TRBD2 on 6 matching bases. Trimming pared 6 bases from V and 0 bases from J, leaving 15 bases between. Germline V gene data show CDR1 as SGHTA and CDR2 as FQGNSA. The length of the CDR3 is 15 residues. The CDR3 here is CASRDYRRGSYEQYF. DNA of the CDR3: TGTGCCAGCAGGGACTACAGGAGAGGCTCCTACGAGCAGTACTTC.

The chain links TRBV5-6 to TRBJ1-1; unclear D gene. Deletions cut 1 base from V and 2 bases from J, with 6 bases between. This CDR3 comprises 13 residues. In germline, CDR1 is SGHDT, CDR2 YYEEEE. The CDR3 bases are TGTGCCAGCAGCTTGATCCTTAACACTGAAGCTTTCTTT. Encoded protein: CASSLILNTEAFF.

This clonotype was seen only a few times. CDR3 amino acids: CASSFSALQETQYF. CDR3 nucleotide sequence: TGTGCCAGCAGTTTTTCAGCGCTTCAAGAGACCCAGTACTTC. V gene TRBV28 combines with J gene TRBJ2-5; D is unresolved. Germline lookup yields CDR1 MDHEN and CDR2 SYDVKM. CDR3 length: 14 amino acids. Trimming removed 3 bases from V and 2 bases from J, with 10 bases in between.

This clonotype turned up a few times. The gene calls are TRBV7-2 and TRBJ1-2; 7 nucleotides agree with TRBD1. V was clipped by 2 bases and J by 4 bases; unmatched bases: 4. CDR3 length: 14 residues. Germline CDR1 is SGHTA and CDR2 is FQGNSA. CDR3 in DNA: TGTGCCAGCAGCTTACTTCGGGACAGCTATGGCTACACCTTC. Amino acid sequence: CASSLLRDSYGYTF.

This rearrangement joins TRBV20-1 to TRBJ2-2; 10 positions agree with TRBD2. Germline trimming cut 1 base from V and 4 bases from J; bases unmatched to any gene: 0. This CDR3 region has 14 residues. CDR1 is DFQATT, CDR2 SNEGSKA, per germline (reference sequence). CDR3 residues: CSARGTSGTGELFF. Here the CDR3 DNA reads TGCAGTGCTAGAGGGACTAGCGGCACCGGGGAGCTGTTTTTT.

V usage is TRBV20-1 and J usage is TRBJ1-2, with D maybe TRBD1 (5 bases). CDR3 length equals 14 residues. The germline CDR1 and CDR2 sequences are DFQATT and SNEGSKA (reference sequence). V lost 0 bases and J lost 8, with 16 bases in between. The CDR3 DNA reads as TGCAGTGCTAGAGAGGCGGAGACAGTTGGCGGCTACACCTTC. This codes for CSAREAETVGGYTF.

This clonotype was counted between two and nine times. The genes are TRBV6-5 and TRBJ2-1, with a weak D call TRBD2 (6 bases). The germline V and J ends were trimmed by 1 base and 7 bases, with 11 bases remaining between them. The CDR3 covers 14 residues. CDR1 MNHEY and CDR2 SVGAGI come from the germline V gene. The CDR3 region is CASSYLGGPNEQFF. DNA of the CDR3: TGTGCCAGCAGTTACTTGGGAGGACCTAATGAGCAGTTCTTC.

The chain uses TRBV27 and TRBJ2-4; D may be TRBD2 (6 bases). Trimming took off 11 bases at V and 3 bases at J, with 20 bases between the two ends. CDR1 is MNHEY, CDR2 SMNVEV, per germline (reference sequence). The CDR3 length is 15 residues. This chain's CDR3 is CARQSGRANKNIQYF. In DNA form, the CDR3 reads TGTGCCCGTCAAAGCGGGCGGGCCAACAAAAACATTCAGTACTTC.

The chain carries TRBV25-1 and TRBJ2-1; 7 bases are a match to TRBD1. This CDR3 is 13 amino acids long. Germline assignment: CDR1 MGHDK and CDR2 SYGVNS. J lost 10 bases, V lost 6 bases, and 9 bases had no gene match. CDR3 coding DNA: TGTGCCAGCAGAACGACAGGGAACAGAGAGCAGTTCTTC. Residues: CASRTTGNREQFF.

This clonotype turned up a few times. The chain recombines TRBV18 with TRBJ2-1; 9 bases line up with TRBD2. The V segment lost 3 bases and the J segment 2 bases; nucleotides outside the gene matches: 5. Per germline, CDR1 KGHSH and CDR2 LQKENI. The CDR3 covers 16 residues. The CDR3 nucleotides are TGTGCCAGCTCACCTAAGGCGGGAGGGCCCTACAATGAGCAGTTCTTC. This translates into CASSPKAGGPYNEQFF.

Only a few counts were recorded for this clonotype. This chain uses TRBV10-3 with TRBJ2-2; D perhaps matches TRBD2 (5 bases). The CDR3 covers 16 residues. V lost 0 bases and J 7 bases, leaving 15 bases between the germline ends. Germline V gene data show CDR1 as ENHRY and CDR2 as SYGVKD. The CDR3 here is CAISESRGRRDGELFF. CDR3 nucleotides: TGTGCCATCAGTGAGTCGAGAGGGAGAAGGGACGGGGAGCTGTTTTTT.

This clonotype appeared many times. This sequence joins TRBV20-1 and TRBJ2-5; unclear D gene. CDR3 length: 14 residues. Trimming took off 0 bases at V and 3 bases at J, with 11 bases between the two ends. Germline V gives CDR1 DFQATT, CDR2 SNEGSKA (reference sequence). The CDR3 reads CSARELPAEETQYF. CDR3 nucleotide sequence: TGCAGTGCTAGAGAGCTACCGGCTGAAGAGACCCAGTACTTC.

The genes are TRBV18 and TRBJ2-5; D is uncertain. V dropped 4 bases and J dropped 3 bases, with 6 bases sitting between them. The germline CDR1 and CDR2 sequences are KGHSH and LQKENI. The CDR3 is 12 amino acids. CDR3 amino acids: CASSHQEETQYF. CDR3 nucleotides: TGTGCCAGCTCACACCAGGAAGAGACCCAGTACTTC.

This clonotype was detected only a few times. The chain employs TRBV20-1 and TRBJ2-5; 8 positions agree with TRBD1. Losses at the gene ends were 5 bases for V and 5 bases for J; bases not matched to a gene: 13. CDR1 and CDR2 (germline): DFQATT, SNEGSKA (reference sequence). The CDR3 runs to 15 residues. CDR3 loop: CSAPHRGRGRETQYF. The CDR3 nucleotides are TGCAGTGCTCCCCATAGGGGCAGGGGGCGTGAGACCCAGTACTTC.

This clonotype has a count of ten or more. The chain has TRBV20-1 and TRBJ1-1, with no clear D. This CDR3 spans 11 amino acids. The germline V gene has CDR1 DFQATT and CDR2 SNEGSKA (reference sequence). CDR3 residues: CSSTREFEAFF. Written as DNA, the CDR3 is TGCAGCTCGACTAGGGAGTTTGAAGCTTTCTTT.

The rearrangement uses TRBV10-3 and TRBJ2-3; 11 bases line up with TRBD2. The CDR3 has 19 residues. V trimming: 2 bases; J trimming: 2 bases; junction bases outside the gene matches: 12. CDR1 is ENHRY and CDR2 is SYGVKD in the germline V gene. CDR3 in amino acids: CAISERSASGRTLTDTQYF. DNA of the CDR3: TGTGCCATCAGTGAGCGTTCAGCTAGCGGGAGGACCCTCACAGATACGCAGTATTTT.

The chain is built from TRBV2 and TRBJ2-3; a weak D match, TRBD1 (6 bases). Germline CDR1 SNHLY, CDR2 FYNNEI. This CDR3 spans 15 amino acids. The V and J ends lost 6 bases and 2 bases respectively, with 15 bases between them. The CDR3 here is CASSPVGHFTDTQYF. The CDR3 region has the DNA TGTGCCAGCAGCCCTGTGGGACACTTCACAGATACGCAGTATTTT.

This clonotype was detected many times. The chain couples TRBV29-1 to TRBJ2-7; 9 nucleotides line up with TRBD1. V lost 4 bases to trimming and J lost 5 bases; unmatched junction nucleotides: 6. Looked up from germline, CDR1 is SQVTM and CDR2 is ANQGSEA. CDR3 length: 13 residues. In DNA, the CDR3 is TGCAGCGTTGGGGGACAGGGTTTGGACGAGCAGTACTTC. It yields the protein CSVGGQGLDEQYF.